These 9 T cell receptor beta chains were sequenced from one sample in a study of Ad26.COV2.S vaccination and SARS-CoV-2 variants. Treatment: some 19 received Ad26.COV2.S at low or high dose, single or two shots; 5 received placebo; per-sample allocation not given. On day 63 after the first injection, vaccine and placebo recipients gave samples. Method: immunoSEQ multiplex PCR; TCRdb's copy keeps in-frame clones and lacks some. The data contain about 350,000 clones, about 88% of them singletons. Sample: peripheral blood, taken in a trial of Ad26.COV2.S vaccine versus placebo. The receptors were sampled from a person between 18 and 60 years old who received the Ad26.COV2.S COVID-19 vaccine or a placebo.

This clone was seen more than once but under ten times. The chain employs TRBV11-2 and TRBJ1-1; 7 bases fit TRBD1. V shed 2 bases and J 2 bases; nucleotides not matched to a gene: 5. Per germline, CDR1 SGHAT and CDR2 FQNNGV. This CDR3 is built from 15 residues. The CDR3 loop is CASSLTGVKNTEAFF. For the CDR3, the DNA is TGTGCCAGCAGCTTAACAGGGGTCAAAAACACTGAAGCTTTCTTT.

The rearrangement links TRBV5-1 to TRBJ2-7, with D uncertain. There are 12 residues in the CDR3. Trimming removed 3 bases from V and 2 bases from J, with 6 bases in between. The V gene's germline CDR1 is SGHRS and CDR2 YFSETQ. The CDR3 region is CASSYSAYEQYF. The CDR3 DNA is TGCGCCAGCAGCTATTCCGCCTACGAGCAGTACTTC.

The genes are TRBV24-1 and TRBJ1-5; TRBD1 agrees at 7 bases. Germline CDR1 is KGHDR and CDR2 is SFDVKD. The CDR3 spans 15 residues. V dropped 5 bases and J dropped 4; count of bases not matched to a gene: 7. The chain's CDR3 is CATSAEGANNQPQHF. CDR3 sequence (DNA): TGTGCCACCAGTGCCGAGGGGGCGAATAATCAGCCCCAGCATTTT.

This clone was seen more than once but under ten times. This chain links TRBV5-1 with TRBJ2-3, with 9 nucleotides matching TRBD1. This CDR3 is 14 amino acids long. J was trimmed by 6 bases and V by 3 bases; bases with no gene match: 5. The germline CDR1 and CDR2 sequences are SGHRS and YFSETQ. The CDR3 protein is CASSWTGVGDTQYF. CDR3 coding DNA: TGCGCCAGCAGCTGGACAGGGGTGGGGGATACGCAGTATTTT.

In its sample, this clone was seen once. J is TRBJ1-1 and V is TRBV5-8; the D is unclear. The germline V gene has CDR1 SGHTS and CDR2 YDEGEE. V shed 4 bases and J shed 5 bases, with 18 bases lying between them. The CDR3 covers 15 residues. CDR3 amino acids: CASSAVDWARTEAFF. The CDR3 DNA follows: TGTGCCAGCAGCGCGGTTGATTGGGCGCGGACTGAAGCTTTCTTT.

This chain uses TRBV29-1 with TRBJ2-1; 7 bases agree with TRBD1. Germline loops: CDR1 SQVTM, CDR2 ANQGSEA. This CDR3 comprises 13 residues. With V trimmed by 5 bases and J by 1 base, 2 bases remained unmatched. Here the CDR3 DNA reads TGCAGCGTTACAGGGGTATCCTACAATGAGCAGTTCTTC. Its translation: CSVTGVSYNEQFF.

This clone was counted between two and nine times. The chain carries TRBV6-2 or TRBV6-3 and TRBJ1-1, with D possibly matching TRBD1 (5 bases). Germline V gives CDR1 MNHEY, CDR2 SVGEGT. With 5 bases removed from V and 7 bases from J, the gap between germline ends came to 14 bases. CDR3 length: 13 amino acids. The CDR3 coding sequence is TGTGCCAGCAGTGACGGGACGGTATATGAAGCTTTCTTT. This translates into CASSDGTVYEAFF.

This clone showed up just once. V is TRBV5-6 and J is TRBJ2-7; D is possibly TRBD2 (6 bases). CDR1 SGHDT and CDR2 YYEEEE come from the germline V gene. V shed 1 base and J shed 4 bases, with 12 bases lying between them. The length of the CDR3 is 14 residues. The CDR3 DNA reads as TGTGCCAGCAGCTTGACGGGGGTCTCGTACGAGCAGTACTTC. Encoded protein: CASSLTGVSYEQYF.

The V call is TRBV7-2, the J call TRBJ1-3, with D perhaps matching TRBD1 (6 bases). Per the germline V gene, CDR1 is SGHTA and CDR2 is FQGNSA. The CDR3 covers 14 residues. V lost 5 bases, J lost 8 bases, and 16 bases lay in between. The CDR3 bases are TGTGCCAGCAGCCCTGGGGGCCTGGGAGACACCATATATTTT. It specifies CASSPGGLGDTIYF. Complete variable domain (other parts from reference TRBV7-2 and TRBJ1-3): GAGVSQSPSNKVTEKGKDVELRCDPISGHTALYWYRQSLGQGLEFLIYFQGNSAPDKSGLPSDRFSAERTGGSVSTLTIQRTQQEDSAVYLCASSPGGLGDTIYFGEGSWLTVV.